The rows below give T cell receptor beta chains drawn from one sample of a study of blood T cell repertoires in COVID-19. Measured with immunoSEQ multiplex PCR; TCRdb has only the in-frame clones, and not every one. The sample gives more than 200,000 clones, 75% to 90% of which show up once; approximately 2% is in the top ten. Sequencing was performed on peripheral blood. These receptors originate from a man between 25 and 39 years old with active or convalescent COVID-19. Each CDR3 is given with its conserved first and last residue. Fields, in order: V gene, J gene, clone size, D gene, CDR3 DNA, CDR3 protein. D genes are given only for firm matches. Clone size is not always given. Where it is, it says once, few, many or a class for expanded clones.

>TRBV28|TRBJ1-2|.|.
TGTGCCAGCGGGGAGGTTAGTCCTAACTATGGCTACACCTTC
CASGEVSPNYGYTF
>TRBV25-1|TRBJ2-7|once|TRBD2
TGTGCCAGCGACCGCGGGACGGGAGGGGAGCAGTACTTC
CASDRGTGGEQYF
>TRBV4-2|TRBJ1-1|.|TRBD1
TGTGCCAGCAGCCAAGTTATAAGCAACAGGGGAATTCCTGAAGCTTTCTTT
CASSQVISNRGIPEAFF
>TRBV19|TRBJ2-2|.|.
TGTGCCAGTAGTATTACACTAGCTGGCGGGGAGCTGTTTTTT
CASSITLAGGELFF
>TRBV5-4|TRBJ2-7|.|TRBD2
TGTGCCAGCAGCTTGGGAGCGGGGGTGTTGGAGCAGTACTTC
CASSLGAGVLEQYF
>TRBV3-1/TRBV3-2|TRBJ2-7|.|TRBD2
TGTGCCAGCAGCCACGCCGCGGGGGTCTCCTACGAGCAGTACTTC
CASSHAAGVSYEQYF
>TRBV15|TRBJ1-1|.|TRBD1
TGTGCCACCAGCAGAATGACAGGGACCGATGAAGCTTTCTTT
CATSRMTGTDEAFF
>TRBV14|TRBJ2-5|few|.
TGTGCCAGCAGCCAAGATGCCGGAGAGACCCAGTACTTC
CASSQDAGETQYF
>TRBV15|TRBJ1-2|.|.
TGTGCCACCAGCCTCGGACTTGGCGGCTACACCTTC
CATSLGLGGYTF
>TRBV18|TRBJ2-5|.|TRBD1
TGTGCCAGCGCTTTGCAGACAGGGAAGATCTGGGAGACCCAGTACTTC
CASALQTGKIWETQYF
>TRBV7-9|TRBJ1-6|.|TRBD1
TGTGCCAGCAGCTTAGACAGGGGCGCGGCCGTCCACTTT
CASSLDRGAAVHF
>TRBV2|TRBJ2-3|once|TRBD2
TGTGCCAGAGGACTAGCGGACACAGATACGCAGTATTTT
CARGLADTDTQYF
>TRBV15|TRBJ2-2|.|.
TGTGCCACCAGCGGGGACACGAACGGGGAGCTGTTTTTT
CATSGDTNGELFF
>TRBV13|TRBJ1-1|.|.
TGTGCCAGCAGCTTAGGTCGGGGGATGAACACTGAAGCTTTCTTT
CASSLGRGMNTEAFF
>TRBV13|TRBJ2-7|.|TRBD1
TGTGCCAGCAGCTTTAGGGGGCAAGCCGAGCAGTACTTC
CASSFRGQAEQYF
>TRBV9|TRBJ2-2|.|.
TGTGCCAGCAGCGCACCGTCGGGAACCGGGGAGCTGTTTTTT
CASSAPSGTGELFF
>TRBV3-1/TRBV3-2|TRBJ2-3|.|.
TGTGCCAGCAGCGAAACGATAGCCCAGAAGCGCACAGATACGCAGTATTTT
CASSETIAQKRTDTQYF
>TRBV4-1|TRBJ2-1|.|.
TGCGCCAGCAGCCAAGACCGAGGACAGTACAATGAGCAGTTCTTC
CASSQDRGQYNEQFF
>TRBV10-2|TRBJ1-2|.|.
TGCGCCAGCAGAGCGGGACTTTCGGCCTATGGCTACACCTTC
CASRAGLSAYGYTF
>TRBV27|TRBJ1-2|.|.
TGTGCCAGCAGTTTTTTGAGAGGAGATGGCTACACCTTC
CASSFLRGDGYTF
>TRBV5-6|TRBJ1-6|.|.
TGTGCCAGCAGCAAGGGAGGGGGAACTAATTCACCCCTCCACTTT
CASSKGGGTNSPLHF
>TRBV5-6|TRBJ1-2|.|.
TGTGCCAGCAGCTTGGTGCAGGGATTCTTTTATGGCTACACCTTC
CASSLVQGFFYGYTF
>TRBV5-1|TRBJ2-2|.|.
TGCGCCAGCAGCTTGGAACAGGGTCGGCTGGCCGGGGAGCTGTTTTTT
CASSLEQGRLAGELFF